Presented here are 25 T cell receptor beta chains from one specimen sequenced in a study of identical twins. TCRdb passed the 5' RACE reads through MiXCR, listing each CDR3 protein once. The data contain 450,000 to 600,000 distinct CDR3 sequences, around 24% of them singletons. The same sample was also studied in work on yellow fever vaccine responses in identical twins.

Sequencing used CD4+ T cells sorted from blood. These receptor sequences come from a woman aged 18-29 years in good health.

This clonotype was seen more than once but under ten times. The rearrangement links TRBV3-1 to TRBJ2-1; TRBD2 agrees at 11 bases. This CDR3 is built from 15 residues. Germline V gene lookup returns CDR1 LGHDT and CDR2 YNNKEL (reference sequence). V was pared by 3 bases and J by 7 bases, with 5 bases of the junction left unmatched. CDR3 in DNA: TGTGCCAGCAGCCAGGGACTAGCGGAGGGTAATGAGCAGTTCTTC. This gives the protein CASSQGLAEGNEQFF.

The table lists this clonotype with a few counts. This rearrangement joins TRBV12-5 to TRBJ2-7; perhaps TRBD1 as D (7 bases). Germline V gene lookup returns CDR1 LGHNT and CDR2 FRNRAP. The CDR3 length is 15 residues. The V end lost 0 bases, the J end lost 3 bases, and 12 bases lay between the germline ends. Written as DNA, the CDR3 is TGTGCTAGTGGTTTGGTATTCAGGGGGGTCTACGAGCAGTACTTC. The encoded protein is CASGLVFRGVYEQYF.

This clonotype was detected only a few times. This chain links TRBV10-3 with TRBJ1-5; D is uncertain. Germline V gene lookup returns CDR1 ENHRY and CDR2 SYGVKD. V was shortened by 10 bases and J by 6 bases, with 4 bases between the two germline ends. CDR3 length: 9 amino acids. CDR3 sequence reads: CATGQPQHF. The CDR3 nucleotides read TGTGCCACCGGTCAGCCCCAGCATTTT.

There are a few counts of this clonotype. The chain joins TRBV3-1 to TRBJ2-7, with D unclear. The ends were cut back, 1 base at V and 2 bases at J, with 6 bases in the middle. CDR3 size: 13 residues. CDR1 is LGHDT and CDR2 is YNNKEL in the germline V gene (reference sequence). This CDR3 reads CASSQGATYEQYV. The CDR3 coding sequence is TGTGCCAGCAGCCAAGGTGCAACCTACGAGCAGTACGTC.

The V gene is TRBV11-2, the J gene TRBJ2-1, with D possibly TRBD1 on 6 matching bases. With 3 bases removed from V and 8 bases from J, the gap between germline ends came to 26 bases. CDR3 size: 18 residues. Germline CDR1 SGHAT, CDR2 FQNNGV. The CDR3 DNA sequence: TGTGCCAGCAGCTTTGTCTCCGGGTTGACAGGTCCGAGGGATGAGCAGTTCTTC. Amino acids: CASSFVSGLTGPRDEQFF.

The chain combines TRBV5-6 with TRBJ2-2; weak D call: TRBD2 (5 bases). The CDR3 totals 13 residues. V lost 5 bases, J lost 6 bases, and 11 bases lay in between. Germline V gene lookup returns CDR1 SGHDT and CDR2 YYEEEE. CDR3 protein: CASRRNSAGELFF. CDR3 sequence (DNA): TGTGCCAGCAGACGTAATAGCGCCGGGGAGCTGTTTTTT.

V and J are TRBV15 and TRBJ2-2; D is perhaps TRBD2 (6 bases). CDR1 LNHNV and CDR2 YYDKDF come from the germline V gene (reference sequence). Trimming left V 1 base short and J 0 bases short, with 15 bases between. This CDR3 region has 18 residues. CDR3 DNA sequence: TGTGCCACCAGCAGAGCGCGGCGGGCGGGGACGAACACCGGGGAGCTGTTTTTT. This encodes CATSRARRAGTNTGELFF. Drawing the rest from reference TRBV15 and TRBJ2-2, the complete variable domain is DAMVIQNPRYQVTQFGKPVTLSCSQTLNHNVMYWYQQKSSQAPKLLFHYYDKDFNNEADTPDNFQSRRPNTSFCFLDIRSPGLGDTAMYLCATSRARRAGTNTGELFFGEGSRLTVL.

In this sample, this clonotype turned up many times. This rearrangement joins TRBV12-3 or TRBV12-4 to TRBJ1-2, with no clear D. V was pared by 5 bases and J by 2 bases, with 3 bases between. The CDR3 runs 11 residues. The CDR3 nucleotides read TGTGCCAGCAGTCGGAACTATGGCTACACCTTC. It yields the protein CASSRNYGYTF.

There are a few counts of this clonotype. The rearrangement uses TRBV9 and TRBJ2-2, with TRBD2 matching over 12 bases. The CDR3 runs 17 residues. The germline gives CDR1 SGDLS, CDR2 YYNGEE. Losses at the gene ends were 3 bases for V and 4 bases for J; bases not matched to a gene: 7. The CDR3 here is CASSASRLAGVTGELFF. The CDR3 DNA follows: TGTGCCAGCAGCGCATCCCGACTAGCGGGGGTCACCGGGGAGCTGTTTTTT.

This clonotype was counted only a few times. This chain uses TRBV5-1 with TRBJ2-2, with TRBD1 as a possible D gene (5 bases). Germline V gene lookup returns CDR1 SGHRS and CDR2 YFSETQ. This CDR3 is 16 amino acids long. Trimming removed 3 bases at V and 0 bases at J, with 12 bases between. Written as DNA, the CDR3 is TGCGCCAGCAGCTCAAGGACACAAACGAACACCGGGGAGCTGTTTTTT. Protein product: CASSSRTQTNTGELFF.

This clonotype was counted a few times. CDR3 in DNA: TGTGCCAGCAGTTACTCTGGGTCGAGCCCTGGTGGCTACACCTTC. This encodes CASSYSGSSPGGYTF. The chain uses TRBV6-5 and TRBJ1-2; D remains ambiguous. Per the germline V gene, CDR1 is MNHEY and CDR2 is SVGAGI. Trimming left V 0 bases short and J 7 bases short, with 15 bases between. This CDR3 region has 15 residues.

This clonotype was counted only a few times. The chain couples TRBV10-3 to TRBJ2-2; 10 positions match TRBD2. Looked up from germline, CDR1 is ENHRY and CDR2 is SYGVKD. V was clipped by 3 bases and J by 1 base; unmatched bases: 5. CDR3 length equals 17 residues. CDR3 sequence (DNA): TGTGCCATCAGTGACCTAACTAGCGGGAAGAACACCGGGGAGCTGTTTTTT. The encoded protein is CAISDLTSGKNTGELFF.

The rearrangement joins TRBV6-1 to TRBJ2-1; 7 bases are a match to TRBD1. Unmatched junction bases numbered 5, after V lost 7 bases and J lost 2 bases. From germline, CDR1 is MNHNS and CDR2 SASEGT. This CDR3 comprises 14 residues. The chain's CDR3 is CASTDRVPYNEQFF. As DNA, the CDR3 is TGTGCCAGCACCGACAGGGTCCCCTACAATGAGCAGTTCTTC.

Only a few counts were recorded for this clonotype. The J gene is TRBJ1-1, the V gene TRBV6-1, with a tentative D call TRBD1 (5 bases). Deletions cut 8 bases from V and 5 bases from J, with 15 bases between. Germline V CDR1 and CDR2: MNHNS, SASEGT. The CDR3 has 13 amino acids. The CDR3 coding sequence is TGTGCCAGCCGCAAGGGGCGATTTACTGAAGCTTTCTTT. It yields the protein CASRKGRFTEAFF.

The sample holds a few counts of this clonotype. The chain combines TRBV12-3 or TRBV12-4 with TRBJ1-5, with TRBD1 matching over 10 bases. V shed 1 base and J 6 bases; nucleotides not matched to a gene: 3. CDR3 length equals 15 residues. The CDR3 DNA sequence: TGTGCCAGCAGTTTAGAGGGACAGGGGAGTCAGCCCCAGCATTTT. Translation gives CASSLEGQGSQPQHF.

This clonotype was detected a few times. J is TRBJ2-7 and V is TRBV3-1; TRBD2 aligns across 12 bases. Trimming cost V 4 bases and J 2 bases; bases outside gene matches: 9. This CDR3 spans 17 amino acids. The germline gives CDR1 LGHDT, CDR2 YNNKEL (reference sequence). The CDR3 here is CASSPTTTSGRTYEQYF. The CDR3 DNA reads TGTGCCAGCAGCCCTACGACCACTAGCGGGAGGACCTACGAGCAGTACTTC.

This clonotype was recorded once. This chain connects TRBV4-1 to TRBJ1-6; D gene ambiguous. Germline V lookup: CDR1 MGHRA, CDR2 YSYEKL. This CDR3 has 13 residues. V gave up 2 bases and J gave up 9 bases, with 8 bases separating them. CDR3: CASSQLEGSPLHF. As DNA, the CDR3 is TGCGCCAGCAGCCAATTAGAGGGTTCACCCCTCCACTTT.

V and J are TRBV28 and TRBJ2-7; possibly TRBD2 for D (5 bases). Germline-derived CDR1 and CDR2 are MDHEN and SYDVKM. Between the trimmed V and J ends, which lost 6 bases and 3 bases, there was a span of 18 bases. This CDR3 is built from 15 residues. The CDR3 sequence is CASSRSRAGGYEQYF. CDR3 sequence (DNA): TGTGCCAGCAGCCGCTCGCGGGCGGGTGGCTACGAGCAGTACTTC. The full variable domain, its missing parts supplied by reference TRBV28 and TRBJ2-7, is DVKVTQSSRYLVKRTGEKVFLECVQDMDHENMFWYRQDPGLGLRLIYFSYDVKMKEKGDIPEGYSVSREKKERFSLILESASTNQTSMYLCASSRSRAGGYEQYFGPGTRLTVT.

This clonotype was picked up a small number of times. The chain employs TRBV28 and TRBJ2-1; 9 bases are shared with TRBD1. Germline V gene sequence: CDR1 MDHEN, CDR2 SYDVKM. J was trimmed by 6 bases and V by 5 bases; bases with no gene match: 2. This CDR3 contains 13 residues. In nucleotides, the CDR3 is TGTGCCAGCAGTCCGGGACAGGGCAATGAGCAGTTCTTC. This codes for CASSPGQGNEQFF.

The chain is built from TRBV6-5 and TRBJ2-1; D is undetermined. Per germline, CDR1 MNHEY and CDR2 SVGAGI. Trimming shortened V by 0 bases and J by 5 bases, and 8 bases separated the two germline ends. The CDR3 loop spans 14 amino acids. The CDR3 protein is CASSYSLANNEQFF. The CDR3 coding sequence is TGTGCCAGCAGTTACTCCCTCGCCAACAATGAGCAGTTCTTC.

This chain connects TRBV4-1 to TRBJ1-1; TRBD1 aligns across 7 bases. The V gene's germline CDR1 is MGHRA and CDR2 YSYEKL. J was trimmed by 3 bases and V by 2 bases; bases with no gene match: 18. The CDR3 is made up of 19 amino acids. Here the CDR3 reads CASSQNRDRKPWGDTEAFF. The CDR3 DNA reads TGCGCCAGCAGCCAAAATCGGGACAGAAAACCTTGGGGAGACACTGAAGCTTTCTTT.

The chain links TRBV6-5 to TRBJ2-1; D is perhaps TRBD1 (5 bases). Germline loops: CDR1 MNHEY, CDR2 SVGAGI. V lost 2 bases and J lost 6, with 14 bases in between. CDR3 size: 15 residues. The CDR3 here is CASSYQGTAVNEQFF. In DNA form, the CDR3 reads TGTGCCAGCAGTTACCAGGGTACGGCCGTCAATGAGCAGTTCTTC.

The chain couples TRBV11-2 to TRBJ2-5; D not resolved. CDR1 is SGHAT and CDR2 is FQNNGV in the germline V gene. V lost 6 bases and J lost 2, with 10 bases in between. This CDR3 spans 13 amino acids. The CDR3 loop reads CASSWSRQETQYF. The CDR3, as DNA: TGTGCCAGCAGTTGGAGTAGACAAGAGACCCAGTACTTC.

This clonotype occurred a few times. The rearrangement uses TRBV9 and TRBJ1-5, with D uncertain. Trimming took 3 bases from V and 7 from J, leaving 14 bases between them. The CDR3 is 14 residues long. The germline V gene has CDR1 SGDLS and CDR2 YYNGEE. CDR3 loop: CASSATFGAQPQHF. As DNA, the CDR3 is TGTGCCAGCAGCGCTACCTTCGGCGCGCAGCCCCAGCATTTT.

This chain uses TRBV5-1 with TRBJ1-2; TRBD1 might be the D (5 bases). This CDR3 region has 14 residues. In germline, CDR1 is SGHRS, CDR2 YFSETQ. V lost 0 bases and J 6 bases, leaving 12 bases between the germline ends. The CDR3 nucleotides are TGCGCCAGCAGCTTGGAGATGGGGCACAATGGCTACACCTTC. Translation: CASSLEMGHNGYTF.